The 22 T cell receptor beta chains in this list originate from one sample, sequenced in a study of blood T cell repertoires in COVID-19. Some clones are missing from TCRdb's copy, which holds only in-frame ones; the method was immunoSEQ multiplex PCR. The sample consists of approximately 250,000 clones, approximately 85% of them appearing once. Sequencing was carried out using PBMCs or T cells enriched from blood (not recorded which). These receptors were collected from a woman aged 45-60 years with acute COVID-19.

The rearrangement links TRBV6-5 to TRBJ1-2, with unresolved D. The CDR3 totals 15 residues. Germline assignment: CDR1 MNHEY and CDR2 SVGAGI. Trimming shortened V by 0 bases and J by 0 bases, and 8 bases separated the two germline ends. CDR3 protein: CASSYSEGSNYGYTF. In nucleotides, the CDR3 is TGTGCCAGCAGTTACTCAGAGGGATCTAACTATGGCTACACCTTC.

The chain couples TRBV5-1 to TRBJ2-6, with a tentative D call TRBD1 (6 bases). The V end was cut by 1 base, the J end by 0 bases, with 8 bases between. Looked up from germline, CDR1 is SGHRS and CDR2 is YFSETQ. There are 16 residues in the CDR3. The CDR3 coding sequence is TGCGCCAGCAGCTTGACAGGGAGCTCTGGGGCCAACGTCCTGACTTTC. It yields the protein CASSLTGSSGANVLTF.

The DNA of the CDR3 is TGTGCCAGCAGTTTTCCCCAGGGCTCTGGCTACACCTTC. This codes for CASSFPQGSGYTF. The chain employs TRBV28 and TRBJ1-2, with D possibly matching TRBD1 (5 bases). V gave up 3 bases and J gave up 7 bases, with 12 bases separating them. There are 13 residues in the CDR3. Germline values: CDR1 MDHEN, CDR2 SYDVKM.

The J gene is TRBJ1-2, the V gene TRBV30, with 9 bases matching TRBD1. The CDR3 extends over 15 amino acids. In germline, CDR1 is GTSNPN, CDR2 SVGIG (reference sequence). The V and J ends lost 1 base and 4 bases, in that order; junction bases with no gene match: 7. The CDR3 region is CAWSGADRGIYGYTF. CDR3 nucleotide sequence: TGTGCCTGGAGTGGAGCAGACAGGGGGATCTATGGCTACACCTTC.

V and J are TRBV5-1 and TRBJ1-3; a weak D match, TRBD1 (6 bases). Germline V gene lookup returns CDR1 SGHRS and CDR2 YFSETQ. This CDR3 contains 15 residues. With 0 bases removed from V and 0 bases from J, the gap between germline ends came to 7 bases. In DNA form, the CDR3 reads TGCGCCAGCAGCTTGGGACAGGACTCTGGAAACACCATATATTTT. This encodes CASSLGQDSGNTIYF. Full variable domain (remainder filled in from reference TRBV5-1 and TRBJ1-3): KAGVTQTPRYLIKTRGQQVTLSCSPISGHRSVSWYQQTPGQGLQFLFEYFSETQRNKGNFPGRFSGRQFSNSRSEMNVSTLELGDSALYLCASSLGQDSGNTIYFGEGSWLTVV.

For the CDR3, the DNA is TGTGCCAGCAGCTTGGACCAGGGGGCAAACACTGAAGCTTTCTTT. Translation gives CASSLDQGANTEAFF. The chain is built from TRBV5-8 and TRBJ1-1; 8 bases line up with TRBD1. The CDR3 is made up of 15 amino acids. Trimming cost V 0 bases and J 2 bases; bases outside gene matches: 3. CDR1 is SGHTS and CDR2 is YDEGEE in the germline V gene.

A word on this clone: Other nucleotide sequences from this sample produce the same CDR3. The V gene is TRBV5-1, the J gene TRBJ1-2; weak D call: TRBD1 (6 bases). Trimming took off 0 bases at V and 4 bases at J, with 7 bases between the two ends. Per germline, CDR1 SGHRS and CDR2 YFSETQ. The CDR3 loop spans 13 amino acids. DNA for the CDR3: TGCGCCAGCAGCTTGGAACAGGGCTATGGCTACACCTTC. It is translated as CASSLEQGYGYTF.

The chain carries TRBV11-1 and TRBJ2-1, with D perhaps TRBD2 (6 bases). Germline V lookup: CDR1 SGHAT, CDR2 FQDESV (reference sequence). The CDR3 has 15 amino acids. Trimming stripped 4 bases from V and 0 bases from J, with 10 bases between. The CDR3 bases are TGTGCCAGCAGCTCGACTAGGAGCTCCTACAATGAGCAGTTCTTC. Its protein is CASSSTRSSYNEQFF.

In DNA form, the CDR3 reads TGTGCCAGCAGCTTGTACGTGGCAGGGGCTTATGGCTACACCTTC. It specifies CASSLYVAGAYGYTF. The rearrangement uses TRBV5-8 and TRBJ1-2; tentative D call: TRBD1 (6 bases). The CDR3 has 15 amino acids. The V gene's germline CDR1 is SGHTS and CDR2 YDEGEE. Between the trimmed V and J ends, which lost 1 base and 5 bases, there was a span of 15 bases.

J is TRBJ2-4 and V is TRBV28; D ambiguous. The CDR3 totals 16 residues. Trimming pared 2 bases from V and 0 bases from J, leaving 11 bases between. In germline, CDR1 is MDHEN, CDR2 SYDVKM. The CDR3 DNA follows: TGTGCCAGCAGTTTAAATACAGTACTAGCCAAAAACATTCAGTACTTC. It translates to CASSLNTVLAKNIQYF.

This chain uses TRBV20-1 with TRBJ2-3, with D perhaps TRBD1 (6 bases). CDR3 length: 13 amino acids. In germline, CDR1 is DFQATT, CDR2 SNEGSKA (reference sequence). V was cut by 3 bases and J by 4 bases, with 11 bases left in between. Here the CDR3 DNA reads TGCAGTGCTAGTAGGGGGTTGGCAGATACGCAGTATTTT. It encodes CSASRGLADTQYF.

This CDR3 reads CASSTGLAGNTDTQYF. The CDR3 DNA sequence: TGTGCCAGCAGCACCGGACTAGCGGGGAACACAGATACGCAGTATTTT. The chain has TRBV11-3 and TRBJ2-3, with 12 bases aligning to TRBD2. CDR1 and CDR2 (germline): SGHNT, YENEEA. Trimming removed 5 bases from V and 2 bases from J; junction bases left unmatched: 5. This CDR3 contains 16 residues.

Comment on this clone: The same CDR3 arises from other DNA sequences in this sample as well. V usage is TRBV30 and J usage is TRBJ1-3, with D possibly TRBD1 on 5 matching bases. Trimming removed 2 bases from V and 4 bases from J, with 15 bases in between. CDR1 GTSNPN and CDR2 SVGIG come from the germline V gene (reference sequence). This CDR3 contains 15 residues. The CDR3 nucleotides read TGTGCCTGGAGTCGAGACTCAGGGTCCGGAAACACCATATATTTT. Translating gives CAWSRDSGSGNTIYF.

V and J are TRBV9 and TRBJ1-2, with D tentatively TRBD1 (5 bases). From germline, CDR1 is SGDLS and CDR2 YYNGEE. Trimming cost V 0 bases and J 4 bases, with 22 bases left between them. The CDR3 loop spans 18 amino acids. CDR3 residues: CASSVGIGSRQWFYGYTF. CDR3 DNA: TGTGCCAGCAGCGTAGGGATAGGGTCTCGACAGTGGTTCTATGGCTACACCTTC. The entire variable domain, with the rest obtained from reference TRBV9 and TRBJ1-2, is as follows: DSGVTQTPKHLITATGQRVTLRCSPRSGDLSVYWYQQSLDQGLQFLIQYYNGEERAKGNILERFSAQQFPDLHSELNLSSLELGDSALYFCASSVGIGSRQWFYGYTFGSGTRLTVV.

A single count supports this clone. The chain recombines TRBV6-2 or TRBV6-3 with TRBJ1-1; possible D gene TRBD1, 5 bases. With 5 bases removed from V and 3 bases from J, the gap between germline ends came to 13 bases. This CDR3 is 14 amino acids long. Germline-derived CDR1 and CDR2 are MNHEY and SVGEGT. CDR3 amino acids: CASSAQGADTEAFF. DNA for the CDR3: TGTGCCAGCAGTGCCCAGGGTGCGGACACTGAAGCTTTCTTT.

V and J are TRBV5-4 and TRBJ1-1; D gene unclear. With 1 base removed from V and 3 bases from J, the gap between germline ends came to 10 bases. This CDR3 spans 14 amino acids. Germline CDR1 is SGHNT and CDR2 is YYREEE (reference sequence). CDR3 nucleotides: TGTGCCAGCAGCTTGTCGGGAAGGTACACTGAAGCTTTCTTT. Translating gives CASSLSGRYTEAFF.

This clone was seen a few times. The chain carries TRBV6-5 and TRBJ2-7; D may be TRBD2 (6 bases). The CDR3 sequence is 13 residues long. With 5 bases removed from V and 2 bases from J, the gap between germline ends came to 10 bases. Germline V lookup: CDR1 MNHEY, CDR2 SVGAGI. CDR3 amino acids: CASSTGGTYEQYF. The CDR3 DNA reads TGTGCCAGCAGTACAGGCGGGACCTACGAGCAGTACTTC.

The chain carries TRBV5-6 and TRBJ1-2; a weak D match, TRBD1 (6 bases). The germline CDR1 and CDR2 sequences are SGHDT and YYEEEE. V was clipped by 4 bases and J by 8 bases, with 15 bases between them. The CDR3 totals 13 residues. CDR3 in DNA: TGTGCCAGCAGCGCAGGGGCTGTGCGCGGCTACACCTTC. It is translated as CASSAGAVRGYTF.

This chain uses TRBV11-2 with TRBJ1-5; D unresolved. Trimming removed 0 bases at V and 6 bases at J, with 15 bases between. This CDR3 has 16 amino acids. In germline, CDR1 is SGHAT, CDR2 FQNNGV. CDR3 sequence reads: CASSLDLVGSGQPQHF. As DNA, the CDR3 is TGTGCCAGCAGCTTAGATCTCGTAGGCAGCGGTCAGCCCCAGCATTTT. Based on the CDR3 plus reference TRBV11-2 and TRBJ1-5, the full variable domain is EAGVAQSPRYKIIEKRQSVAFWCNPISGHATLYWYQQILGQGPKLLIQFQNNGVVDDSQLPKDRFSAERLKGVDSTLKIQPAKLEDSAVYLCASSLDLVGSGQPQHFGDGTRLSIL.

V usage is TRBV5-1 and J usage is TRBJ1-4, with D hard to call. Germline V gives CDR1 SGHRS, CDR2 YFSETQ. Trimming took 4 bases from V and 3 from J, leaving 16 bases between them. The CDR3 is 16 residues long. This CDR3 reads CASSPIGREANEKLFF. The CDR3 DNA reads as TGCGCCAGCAGCCCGATAGGCCGGGAGGCTAATGAAAAACTGTTTTTT.

The chain joins TRBV19 to TRBJ1-1; tentatively, D is TRBD1 (6 bases). CDR3 length equals 15 residues. Per germline, CDR1 LNHDA and CDR2 SQIVND (reference sequence). Trimming shortened V by 8 bases and J by 1 base, and 17 bases separated the two germline ends. For the CDR3, the DNA is TGTGCCAGTCGAACGGACAGCTCGTGGAACACTGAAGCTTTCTTT. This sequence encodes CASRTDSSWNTEAFF.

V gene TRBV15 combines with J gene TRBJ1-4, with D possibly TRBD1 on 6 matching bases. This CDR3 region has 14 residues. Trimming pared 7 bases from V and 7 bases from J, leaving 16 bases between. CDR1 LNHNV and CDR2 YYDKDF come from the germline V gene (reference sequence). CDR3 DNA: TGTGCCACCAAGGGGGAGCGTTTTTTTGAAAAACTGTTTTTT. Protein product: CATKGERFFEKLFF.